This paragraph covers one T cell receptor beta chain sequence. The data were obtained in a study of blood T cell repertoires in COVID-19. Authors' analysis steps: Nucleated cell counts were estimated from reference gene primer amplification. The method was immunoSEQ multiplex PCR; TCRdb's version includes in-frame clones alone and lacks a portion of them. From that table come the V and J calls and clone size; the DNA was used to work out D and trimming. Of fewer than 300,000 clones detected, about 82% appear once; the ten largest clones hold more than 4.5%. Material: peripheral blood. This TCR derives from a man aged 50 to 59 with active or convalescent COVID-19.

CDR3 residues: CASSLTYSYNEQFF. CDR3 nucleotide sequence: TGCGCCAGCAGCTTAACTTACAGTTACAATGAGCAGTTCTTC. The rearrangement joins TRBV5-1 to TRBJ2-1; D not certain. The CDR3 consists of 14 residues. V lost 2 bases to trimming and J lost 4 bases, with 10 bases between them. From germline, CDR1 is SGHRS and CDR2 YFSETQ.